A selection of T cell receptor beta chains follows, all from one sample in a study of immune cell composition in non-small cell lung cancer. TCRdb's table, derived via immunoSEQ multiplex PCR, lists solely in-frame clones and lacks some. The sample has around 6,000 clones; roughly four fifths are singletons. Sequencing was performed on non-adjacent lung tissue. These receptors came from a human donor with non-small cell lung cancer. Each CDR3 is given with its conserved first and last residue. The order of the fields is CDR3 DNA, CDR3 protein, D gene, clone size, J gene, V gene, CDR3 length. A D gene is named only where the DNA matches it firmly. Size values are once, few and many counts, or a class for expanded clones, and some rows have none.

CDR3 DNA: TGTGCCAGCAGCAAAGGACTGACCAGCCTCTCCGAGCAGTACTTC; CDR3 protein: CASSKGLTSLSEQYF; D gene: NA; clone size: NA; J gene: TRBJ2-7; V gene: TRBV21-1; CDR3 length: 15
CDR3 DNA: TGCGCCAGCAGCCATGGACAGGAGGCTTCACCCCTCCACTTT; CDR3 protein: CASSHGQEASPLHF; D gene: TRBD1; clone size: NA; J gene: TRBJ1-6; V gene: TRBV5-1; CDR3 length: 14
CDR3 DNA: TGTGCATGGGCGTCAGGGGGTGCCGGGGAGCTGTTTTTT; CDR3 protein: CAWASGGAGELFF; D gene: TRBD1; clone size: NA; J gene: TRBJ2-2; V gene: TRBV30; CDR3 length: 13
CDR3 DNA: TGTGCCAGCAGCTTAGTTGGGGGGGCCGAGCAGTACTTC; CDR3 protein: CASSLVGGAEQYF; D gene: NA; clone size: once; J gene: TRBJ2-7; V gene: TRBV7-2; CDR3 length: 13
CDR3 DNA: TGTGCCAGCAGTTTAAGGACAGGGTTATGGGAGACCCAGTACTTC; CDR3 protein: CASSLRTGLWETQYF; D gene: TRBD1; clone size: few; J gene: TRBJ2-5; V gene: TRBV27; CDR3 length: 15
CDR3 DNA: TGTGCCAGCAGTGGGGCTACGGCCCCCTACGAGCAGTACTTC; CDR3 protein: CASSGATAPYEQYF; D gene: NA; clone size: NA; J gene: TRBJ2-7; V gene: TRBV27; CDR3 length: 14
CDR3 DNA: TGTGCCAGCTCACCAGGCCAGTCGTGGTCACCCCTCCACTTT; CDR3 protein: CASSPGQSWSPLHF; D gene: NA; clone size: NA; J gene: TRBJ1-6; V gene: TRBV18; CDR3 length: 14
CDR3 DNA: TGTGCCAGCAGCTCGGGACAGGGCACAGCACTCTATGGCTACACCTTC; CDR3 protein: CASSSGQGTALYGYTF; D gene: TRBD1; clone size: NA; J gene: TRBJ1-2; V gene: TRBV5-8; CDR3 length: 16
CDR3 DNA: TGTGCCAGCAGCCCCGGGGGGAATCAGCCCCAGCATTTT; CDR3 protein: CASSPGGNQPQHF; D gene: NA; clone size: NA; J gene: TRBJ1-5; V gene: TRBV7-2; CDR3 length: 13
CDR3 DNA: TGTGCCACCAGCAGAGACAGGGTTGGCGAGCAGTACTTC; CDR3 protein: CATSRDRVGEQYF; D gene: NA; clone size: NA; J gene: TRBJ2-7; V gene: TRBV15; CDR3 length: 13
CDR3 DNA: TGTGCCAGCAGCCTCACTAGCGGGGGGGCCATTGAGCAGTTCTTC; CDR3 protein: CASSLTSGGAIEQFF; D gene: TRBD2; clone size: few; J gene: TRBJ2-1; V gene: TRBV9; CDR3 length: 15
CDR3 DNA: TGTGCCAGCAGCAGCGGAGGGGCAAATTCACCCCTCCACTTT; CDR3 protein: CASSSGGANSPLHF; D gene: NA; clone size: NA; J gene: TRBJ1-6; V gene: TRBV5-4; CDR3 length: 14
CDR3 DNA: TGTGCCAGCAGTTTGGGGGACAGGAGTAATGAAAAACTGTTTTTT; CDR3 protein: CASSLGDRSNEKLFF; D gene: TRBD1; clone size: few; J gene: TRBJ1-4; V gene: TRBV28; CDR3 length: 15
CDR3 DNA: TGCGCCAGCAGCAGGCAGGGCACCTACGAGCAGTACTTC; CDR3 protein: CASSRQGTYEQYF; D gene: NA; clone size: NA; J gene: TRBJ2-7; V gene: TRBV5-1; CDR3 length: 13
CDR3 DNA: TGTGCCACCCACCGGGACAGGCCTAATCAGCCCCAGCATTTT; CDR3 protein: CATHRDRPNQPQHF; D gene: TRBD1; clone size: NA; J gene: TRBJ1-5; V gene: TRBV6-4; CDR3 length: 14
CDR3 DNA: TGCAGCGTTGAGAGACAGGTAAACACTGAAGCTTTCTTT; CDR3 protein: CSVERQVNTEAFF; D gene: NA; clone size: NA; J gene: TRBJ1-1; V gene: TRBV29-1; CDR3 length: 13
CDR3 DNA: TGCGCCAGCAGCTTGGAAGCGTTTCTTCAAGAGACCCAGTACTTC; CDR3 protein: CASSLEAFLQETQYF; D gene: NA; clone size: NA; J gene: TRBJ2-5; V gene: TRBV5-1; CDR3 length: 15
CDR3 DNA: TGTGCCTGCCAGACAGGGTCTCGTTACGAGCAGTACTTC; CDR3 protein: CACQTGSRYEQYF; D gene: TRBD1; clone size: NA; J gene: TRBJ2-7; V gene: TRBV30; CDR3 length: 13
CDR3 DNA: TGTGCCAGTAGTATTTCCCCGAGCGCGGACACTGAAGCTTTCTTT; CDR3 protein: CASSISPSADTEAFF; D gene: NA; clone size: NA; J gene: TRBJ1-1; V gene: TRBV19; CDR3 length: 15
CDR3 DNA: TGTGCCAGCAGCTTGGGGATATCGGGGGAGTATGGCTACACCTTC; CDR3 protein: CASSLGISGEYGYTF; D gene: NA; clone size: few; J gene: TRBJ1-2; V gene: TRBV7-9; CDR3 length: 15
CDR3 DNA: TGCGCCAGCAGCTCCTCCCCCGGGACAGGGATATACGAGCAGTACTTC; CDR3 protein: CASSSSPGTGIYEQYF; D gene: TRBD1; clone size: NA; J gene: TRBJ2-7; V gene: TRBV5-1; CDR3 length: 16
CDR3 DNA: TGTGCCAGCAGCGCCGGGACAGGGAAGGGGTACACCGGGGAGCTGTTTTTT; CDR3 protein: CASSAGTGKGYTGELFF; D gene: TRBD1; clone size: NA; J gene: TRBJ2-2; V gene: TRBV28; CDR3 length: 17
CDR3 DNA: TGTGCCAGCAGTGAATATTCGGGGACAGGGTTTTACAATGAGCAGTTCTTC; CDR3 protein: CASSEYSGTGFYNEQFF; D gene: TRBD1; clone size: NA; J gene: TRBJ2-1; V gene: TRBV25-1; CDR3 length: 17
CDR3 DNA: TGCGCCAGCATTGCGACCCGGGGAACCTACGAGCAGTACTTC; CDR3 protein: CASIATRGTYEQYF; D gene: NA; clone size: NA; J gene: TRBJ2-7; V gene: TRBV10-2; CDR3 length: 14
CDR3 DNA: TGTGCCAGCAGTAAAGGGACAGGGGAGGGCTACACCTTC; CDR3 protein: CASSKGTGEGYTF; D gene: TRBD1; clone size: NA; J gene: TRBJ1-2; V gene: TRBV27; CDR3 length: 13
CDR3 DNA: TGTGCCAGCAGCTTGAGCGGGACGGTCAATCAGCCCCAGCATTTT; CDR3 protein: CASSLSGTVNQPQHF; D gene: NA; clone size: NA; J gene: TRBJ1-5; V gene: TRBV5-8; CDR3 length: 15
CDR3 DNA: TGTGCCAGCAGCTTTCAGGGAGGGCCCTCTGGAAACACCATATATTTT; CDR3 protein: CASSFQGGPSGNTIYF; D gene: NA; clone size: NA; J gene: TRBJ1-3; V gene: TRBV7-2; CDR3 length: 16
CDR3 DNA: TGTGCCAGCAGTGAAGTTGGGGGGTTAGGCGAGCAGTACTTC; CDR3 protein: CASSEVGGLGEQYF; D gene: NA; clone size: NA; J gene: TRBJ2-7; V gene: TRBV25-1; CDR3 length: 14
CDR3 DNA: TGTGCCAGCAGCTTAGATGGGGGAGGCCGCTACGAGCAGTACTTC; CDR3 protein: CASSLDGGGRYEQYF; D gene: NA; clone size: NA; J gene: TRBJ2-7; V gene: TRBV11-2; CDR3 length: 15
CDR3 DNA: TGTGCCAGCAGCCAACCTCTATCCGCCGATGCCTACAATGAGCAGTTCTTC; CDR3 protein: CASSQPLSADAYNEQFF; D gene: NA; clone size: NA; J gene: TRBJ2-1; V gene: TRBV14; CDR3 length: 17
CDR3 DNA: TGTGCCAGCAGCGTAGACCCTAGCGGGAGGGGGGAGCAGTACTTC; CDR3 protein: CASSVDPSGRGEQYF; D gene: TRBD2; clone size: NA; J gene: TRBJ2-7; V gene: TRBV9; CDR3 length: 15